Here is one TCR beta chain with its context. Its cognate antigen is unknown. The germline CDR1 and CDR2 sequences are MGHRA and YSYEKL. With 6 bases removed from V and 8 bases from J, the gap between germline ends came to 16 bases. The CDR3 spans 13 residues. This specimen comes from a study of T cell responses to AZD1222 COVID-19 vaccine. Points from the study as a whole: Samples come after the peak T cell response, not at day 14.

TCRdb's table, derived via immunoSEQ multiplex PCR, lists solely in-frame clones and lacks some. The profile covers 100,000 or so clones, with about 85% appearing a single time and around 3.2% taken by the ten largest. The sample consisted of peripheral blood, taken on day 0 of AZD1222 vaccination. The J gene is TRBJ1-1, the V gene TRBV4-1, with D maybe TRBD1 (5 bases). This clonotype was sampled from an adult in good health. DNA of the CDR3: TGCGCCAGCAGTGTCCGGGGCGACGACGAAGCTTTCTTT. This gives the protein CASSVRGDDEAFF.